The 9 T cell receptor beta chains below come from one sample, sequenced in a study of T cells expressing NK-cell markers. TCRdb derives one entry per CDR3 protein from the 5' RACE reads, leaving out DNA. Recorded for this sample: about 370,000 distinct CDR3 sequences. Sequenced input: blood T cells: a sorted CD56 or NKG2C T cell subset, CD4+ or CD8+ T cells, or bulk PBMC T cells (not recorded which). The receptors here all came from a woman aged 45-60 years in good health.

The gene calls are TRBV30 and TRBJ1-2. CDR1 and CDR2 from the germline V gene are GTSNPN and SVGIG (reference sequence). The CDR3 consists of 14 residues. CDR3 in amino acids: CAWSPQDGLYGYTF.

The chain is built from TRBV5-1 and TRBJ2-1; TCRdb indicates TRBD2, and absent DNA this call remains unverified. The CDR3 loop spans 14 amino acids. From germline, CDR1 is SGHRS and CDR2 YFSETQ. The CDR3 spells CASSGASGGNEQFF.

V is TRBV11-2 and J is TRBJ1-1. CDR3 length: 15 residues. In germline, CDR1 is SGHAT, CDR2 FQNNGV. This CDR3 is CASSLVNPGVSEAFF.

V and J are TRBV20-1 and TRBJ2-3; the D gene TCRdb calls, TRBD2, cannot be checked with no DNA. Germline-derived CDR1 and CDR2 are DFQATT and SNEGSKA (reference sequence). This CDR3 contains 14 residues. CDR3 protein: CSASAGGLSSGQYF.

This chain connects TRBV20-1 to TRBJ2-5; the D call from TCRdb, TRBD2, cannot be confirmed without DNA. Germline V gene data show CDR1 as DFQATT and CDR2 as SNEGSKA (reference sequence). The CDR3 runs to 15 residues. Here the CDR3 reads CSAHPGLAGSETQYF.

The J gene is TRBJ1-4, the V gene TRBV5-1. In germline, CDR1 is SGHRS, CDR2 YFSETQ. This CDR3 is 17 amino acids long. The CDR3 region is CASSRFGESSWDEKLFF.

V gene TRBV5-1 combines with J gene TRBJ2-1; without DNA, the TCRdb call of TRBD2 cannot be checked. The CDR3 has 15 amino acids. CDR1 is SGHRS, CDR2 YFSETQ, per germline. This chain's CDR3 is CASSLGRGGLLEQFF.

The V call is TRBV7-8, the J call TRBJ1-4. Germline assignment: CDR1 SGHVS and CDR2 FQNEAQ. CDR3 length: 13 amino acids. The CDR3 region is CASSSGLNEKLFF.

This sequence joins TRBV7-9 and TRBJ1-1; TCRdb designates TRBD1, a call that cannot be tested without DNA. The CDR3 consists of 14 residues. The germline CDR1 and CDR2 sequences are SEHNR and FQNEAQ (reference sequence). This CDR3 is CASSLNEGYTEAFF.